The 14 T cell receptor beta chains listed next were all sequenced from one sample in a study of metastatic and nonmetastatic thyroid tumors (dated by TCRdb to the early 2020s). No treatment had been received by any patient before thyroid surgery. The method behind the library was PCR. Sequencing instrument: Illumina HiSeq 4000. TCRdb trimmed public reads at Q25 via fastp, called clones via MiXCR and kept in-frame beta chains. The sample table holds about 26,000 clones, of which 20% to 30% were seen once. Just over 6% of the sample belongs to the ten largest clones. The material sequenced was blood. All receptors derive from a female donor with papillary thyroid cancer or a benign thyroid nodule (not recorded which). Some clones in this sample may be carry-over from other donors' samples.

By share, this clone ranks as medium-sized. The rearrangement joins TRBV28 to TRBJ1-6; D unresolved. CDR3 length: 15 residues. Trimming removed 4 bases at V and 9 bases at J, with 16 bases between. The germline V gene has CDR1 MDHEN and CDR2 SYDVKM. DNA for the CDR3: TGTGCCAGCAGTTATGCAGTCACAAGCGGTTCACCCCTCCACTTT. It yields the protein CASSYAVTSGSPLHF.

At least ten counts were recorded for this clone. The gene calls are TRBV2 and TRBJ1-6; D uncertain. Between the trimmed V and J ends, which lost 3 bases and 1 base, there was a span of 7 bases. The V gene's germline CDR1 is SNHLY and CDR2 FYNNEI. This CDR3 contains 15 residues. CDR3 loop: CASSEGASYNSPLHF. CDR3 DNA: TGTGCCAGCAGTGAGGGAGCATCCTATAATTCACCCCTCCACTTT.

This clone has ten or more counts. The chain is built from TRBV5-1 and TRBJ2-3; D is perhaps TRBD2 (6 bases). Germline V lookup: CDR1 SGHRS, CDR2 YFSETQ. The CDR3 has 15 amino acids. V lost 0 bases, J lost 0 bases, and 8 bases lay in between. This CDR3 reads CASSLVAASTDTQYF. The CDR3 DNA is TGCGCCAGCAGCTTGGTAGCGGCTAGCACAGATACGCAGTATTTT.

The chain couples TRBV6-1 to TRBJ1-6; D is possibly TRBD1 (5 bases). The CDR3 runs 13 residues. Trimming shortened V by 6 bases and J by 10 bases, and 13 bases separated the two germline ends. CDR1 is MNHNS and CDR2 is SASEGT in the germline V gene. CDR3 sequence reads: CASRIRANSPLHF. CDR3 in DNA: TGTGCCAGCAGAATCAGGGCCAACTCACCCCTCCACTTT.

At least ten counts were recorded for this clone. The chain combines TRBV19 with TRBJ1-5; a possible D gene is TRBD1 (6 bases). The CDR3 has 15 amino acids. Per germline, CDR1 LNHDA and CDR2 SQIVND (reference sequence). V was cut by 0 bases and J by 6 bases, with 12 bases left in between. CDR3 sequence reads: CASSIEAGAGQPQHF. In DNA form, the CDR3 reads TGTGCCAGTAGTATAGAGGCGGGGGCCGGTCAGCCCCAGCATTTT.

This clone is labeled as medium-sized. V gene TRBV12-5 combines with J gene TRBJ1-3; 7 nucleotides line up with TRBD1. J was trimmed by 4 bases and V by 5 bases; bases with no gene match: 11. The CDR3 is made up of 16 amino acids. Germline lookup yields CDR1 LGHNT and CDR2 FRNRAP. CDR3 bases: TGTGCTAGTGGTGAGGACAGGCAGGTGAGAGGAAACACCATATATTTT. As protein: CASGEDRQVRGNTIYF.

There are many counts of this clone. For the CDR3, the DNA is TGCGCCACCGTACCCCTGGCAGGGTGGAGCTATGGCTACACCTTC. Translating it yields CATVPLAGWSYGYTF. This chain links TRBV10-2 with TRBJ1-2, with a tentative D call TRBD1 (5 bases). CDR1 WSHSY and CDR2 SAAADI come from the germline V gene. This CDR3 contains 15 residues. V lost 10 bases and J 4 bases, leaving 22 bases between the germline ends.

This clone was recorded at least ten times. The chain combines TRBV10-3 with TRBJ1-5; D gene uncertain. This CDR3 has 15 amino acids. V lost 3 bases and J 1 base, leaving 10 bases between the germline ends. The germline gives CDR1 ENHRY, CDR2 SYGVKD. The CDR3 spells CAISDRPASNQPQHF. The CDR3 bases are TGTGCCATCAGTGATCGTCCAGCAAGCAATCAGCCCCAGCATTTT.

The chain is built from TRBV19 and TRBJ1-2, with 7 bases aligning to TRBD1. J lost 5 bases, V lost 4 bases, and 10 bases had no gene match. Germline lookup yields CDR1 LNHDA and CDR2 SQIVND (reference sequence). This CDR3 region has 15 residues. Here the CDR3 reads CASSKTDRELYGYTF. The CDR3 DNA is TGTGCCAGTAGTAAAACCGACAGGGAGCTATATGGCTACACCTTC.

The rearrangement links TRBV14 to TRBJ2-2; the D gene is possibly TRBD1 (5 bases). Trimming shortened V by 2 bases and J by 4 bases, and 11 bases separated the two germline ends. The CDR3 runs to 15 residues. Looked up from germline, CDR1 is SGHDN and CDR2 is FVKESK. The CDR3 loop reads CASSQLGRGTGELFF. The CDR3 DNA reads TGTGCCAGCAGCCAACTTGGTAGGGGCACCGGGGAGCTGTTTTTT.

The rearrangement links TRBV18 to TRBJ1-6, with TRBD1 matching over 9 bases. CDR3 length: 15 residues. Germline-derived CDR1 and CDR2 are KGHSH and LQKENI. The V segment lost 2 bases and the J segment 9 bases; nucleotides outside the gene matches: 5. CDR3: CASSPSGTGTSPLHF. The CDR3 nucleotides read TGTGCCAGCTCACCATCCGGGACAGGGACTTCACCCCTCCACTTT.

This clone was recorded at least ten times. The J gene is TRBJ2-6, the V gene TRBV5-4; D may be TRBD1 or TRBD2 (5 bases each). Germline V gene data show CDR1 as SGHNT and CDR2 as YYREEE (reference sequence). V gave up 4 bases and J gave up 0 bases, with 11 bases separating them. CDR3 length: 16 residues. The CDR3 protein is CASSRDRPSGANVLTF. Here the CDR3 DNA reads TGTGCCAGCAGCCGGGACCGTCCCTCTGGGGCCAACGTCCTGACTTTC.

This clone showed up just a few times. This sequence joins TRBV12-3 or TRBV12-4 and TRBJ1-2; tentative D call: TRBD1 (5 bases). This CDR3 is 15 amino acids long. Trimming pared 7 bases from V and 7 bases from J, leaving 22 bases between. CDR3 protein: CASKTPEAGRRGYTF. The CDR3 DNA reads as TGTGCCAGCAAAACCCCGGAGGCAGGGAGACGTGGCTACACCTTC.

This clone has only a few counts. This sample also contains other DNA sequences that code for the same CDR3. The chain has TRBV6-1 and TRBJ1-1, with 9 positions matching TRBD1. The CDR3 has 15 amino acids. The V segment lost 6 bases and the J segment 2 bases; nucleotides outside the gene matches: 7. CDR1 and CDR2 from the germline V gene are MNHNS and SASEGT. CDR3 residues: CASSHRGRGNTEAFF. CDR3 DNA: TGTGCCAGCAGCCACAGGGGGCGCGGCAACACTGAAGCTTTCTTT.